Below are 30 T cell receptor beta chains sequenced from a single sample in a study of tumor-infiltrating lymphocytes in primary liver carcinoma. The authors made TCR beta cDNA from around 500 ng total RNA with a constant-region primer. Three-round nested multiplex PCR performed with slightly modified ARM-PCR produced the TCR beta libraries. TRBV1-TRBV30 forward primers and a C-beta reverse primer were used in the first two PCR rounds, which each ran for around 11 cycles. Using its own MiXCR run on the multiplex PCR reads, TCRdb lists one record per CDR3 protein. The repertoire holds 20,000 to 25,000 distinct CDR3 sequences, with 60% to 80% as singletons. The tissue used was unsorted bulk material of about 19-34 mg. RNA and DNA were co-extracted from it with the AllPrep DNA/RNA mini kit. Sequenced sample: liver tumor tissue from sampling region 1. Subset defined: tumor region T1, superior pole. The receptors derive from a woman in her 30s with primary liver carcinoma and hepatitis B virus infection.

This clonotype was observed many times. The chain uses TRBV11-2 and TRBJ1-2; D call uncertain. Germline V gene data show CDR1 as SGHAT and CDR2 as FQNNGV. V lost 5 bases and J lost 4, with 8 bases in between. This CDR3 has 12 residues. CDR3 nucleotide sequence: TGTGCCAGCAGCACCGCCTCCTATGGCTACACCTTC. Amino acid sequence: CASSTASYGYTF.

Regarding this clonotype: The germline gene is not matched at one end of the junction; a read error may be the cause. The rearrangement uses TRBV5-5 and TRBJ1-6, with D unresolved. Germline loops: CDR1 SGHKS, CDR2 YYEKEE (reference sequence). The CDR3 sequence is 14 residues long. The DNA for the CDR3 is TGTGCCAGCAGCATAGACGTCAGTAATTCACCCCCCCACTTT. Translating gives CASSIDVSNSPPHF.

This clonotype has a single count. This chain joins TRBV11-2 and TRBJ2-7; D remains unclear. With 0 bases removed from V and 5 bases from J, the gap between germline ends came to 2 bases. Germline loops: CDR1 SGHAT, CDR2 FQNNGV. The CDR3 consists of 11 residues. DNA for the CDR3: TGTGCCAGCAGCTTAGACCACGAGCAGTACTTC. Translated, it gives CASSLDHEQYF. The full variable domain, with the rest looked up from reference TRBV11-2 and TRBJ2-7, is EAGVAQSPRYKIIEKRQSVAFWCNPISGHATLYWYQQILGQGPKLLIQFQNNGVVDDSQLPKDRFSAERLKGVDSTLKIQPAKLEDSAVYLCASSLDHEQYFGPGTRLTVT.

The chain couples TRBV28 to TRBJ2-2; 8 bases line up with TRBD2. Per germline, CDR1 MDHEN and CDR2 SYDVKM. The CDR3 length is 13 residues. The CDR3 sequence: CESSLSGSGELFF. The DNA of the CDR3 is TGTGAGAGCAGTTTGAGCGGGAGTGGGGAGCTGTTTTTT.

In the case of this clonotype: This CDR3 fails to terminate in the conserved phenylalanine or tryptophan, so it likely reflects a read error. The rearrangement uses TRBV28 and TRBJ1-5; 8 bases are shared with TRBD1. The germline V gene encodes CDR1 MDHEN and CDR2 SYDVKM. CDR3 length equals 12 residues. CDR3 DNA sequence: TGTGCTAGGAGTGTCTCCGGGACAGGCCAGCATTAT. The encoded protein is CARSVSGTGQHY.

On this clonotype itself: A junction end diverges from the germline sequence, so it may reflect a read error. The chain recombines TRBV4-2 with TRBJ2-7; D is possibly TRBD1 (7 bases). The germline gives CDR1 LGHNA, CDR2 YNFKEQ. This CDR3 is built from 18 residues. The DNA of the CDR3 is TGTGCTAGCAGCCAGGAACACATAGGACAGGAGGGACCGCACGAGCAGTACTTC. Amino acids: CASSQEHIGQEGPHEQYF.

A word on this clonotype: The junction shows a germline mismatch at one end, possibly a read error. This chain links TRBV11-3 with TRBJ1-1, with 9 bases aligning to TRBD1. The germline V gene encodes CDR1 SGHNT and CDR2 YENEEA. The CDR3 totals 14 residues. The CDR3 DNA sequence: TGTACCAGCAACTTAGAAACAGGGGGCACTGAAGCTCTCTTT. Translation gives CTSNLETGGTEALF.

On this clonotype: The CDR3 does not close with the conserved phenylalanine or tryptophan, likely indicating a read error. J is TRBJ2-7 and V is TRBV4-3; 8 bases are shared with TRBD2. CDR1 is LGHNA, CDR2 YSLEER, per germline. The CDR3 contains 18 residues. CDR3 region: CAGSQAVAGGHISYEQYL. CDR3 DNA: TGCGCCGGCAGCCAAGCTGTGGCGGGGGGTCACATTAGCTACGAGCAGTACTTA.

As for this clonotype: The CDR3 ends on some other residue instead of the conserved phenylalanine or tryptophan, so this is likely a read error. The chain couples TRBV5-6 to TRBJ2-3, with unresolved D. Looked up from germline, CDR1 is SGHDT and CDR2 is YYEEEE. Trimming took off 0 bases at V and 4 bases at J, with 6 bases between the two ends. The CDR3 loop spans 13 amino acids. In DNA form, the CDR3 reads TGTGCCAGCAGCTTGGTGTCGTCAGATACGCAGTATCTT. This gives the protein CASSLVSSDTQYL.

The chain uses TRBV4-3 and TRBJ2-1; 9 nucleotides agree with TRBD2. The CDR3 spans 16 residues. Germline V gives CDR1 LGHNA, CDR2 YSLEER. After removal of 2 bases from V and 8 bases from J, the junction contained 10 bases not matched to a gene. The CDR3 DNA is TGCGCCAGCAGCCAAAAGGTAGCGGGAGCCAGATATGAGCAGTTCTTC. Its protein is CASSQKVAGARYEQFF.

This clonotype is labeled medium-sized. The chain combines TRBV13 with TRBJ2-1, with TRBD1 matching 9 bases. With 7 bases clipped from V and 7 bases from J, the junction kept 11 bases outside the gene matches. Germline CDR1 and CDR2: PRHDT and FYEKMQ (reference sequence). This CDR3 region has 15 residues. CDR3 nucleotide sequence: TGTGCCAGCACCCCGGGACAGGGACCGTGGAATGAGCAGTTCTTC. Amino acids: CASTPGQGPWNEQFF.

For this clonotype: This CDR3 is missing its conserved last phenylalanine or tryptophan, likely due to a read error. The chain has TRBV11-2 and TRBJ2-2; D is ambiguous. The CDR3 is 15 amino acids. V was shortened by 0 bases and J by 7 bases, with 12 bases between the two germline ends. Germline V gene sequence: CDR1 SGHAT, CDR2 FQNNGV. CDR3 loop: CASSLDRTVIGELFY. CDR3 nucleotide sequence: TGTGCCAGCAGCTTAGATCGGACCGTAATCGGGGAGCTGTTTTAT.

A word on this clonotype: It is likely a read error, because the conserved phenylalanine at the end of the CDR3 is missing. The V gene is TRBV12-3 or TRBV12-4, the J gene TRBJ1-3; D uncertain. The CDR3 sequence is 12 residues long. CDR3 DNA: TGTGCCAGCCGCTGTGGTGGAAACACAATATATCTT. Its protein product is CASRCGGNTIYL.

The chain has TRBV10-3 and TRBJ2-3, with D hard to call. This CDR3 contains 12 residues. Germline lookup yields CDR1 ENHRY and CDR2 SYGVKD. V was cut by 3 bases and J by 3 bases, with 4 bases left in between. The CDR3 sequence is CAISEQTDTQYF. The CDR3 DNA sequence: TGTGCCATCAGTGAACAGACAGATACGCAGTATTTT.

To note about this clonotype: No conserved phenylalanine or tryptophan is present at the end of the CDR3, so a read error is the likely explanation. The CDR3 region has the DNA TGTGCCAGCAGCTTTAATTGGAGCTATAATTCACTACTCCACATT. Its translation is CASSFNWSYNSLLHI. This chain joins TRBV11-3 and TRBJ1-6; no clear D. The ends were cut back, 3 bases at V and 16 bases at J, with 22 bases in the middle. Germline-derived CDR1 and CDR2 are SGHNT and YENEEA. The CDR3 has 15 amino acids.

The rearrangement links TRBV11-1 to TRBJ2-7; 9 bases agree with TRBD2. Germline V gene lookup returns CDR1 SGHAT and CDR2 FQDESV (reference sequence). The V segment lost 5 bases and the J segment 3 bases; nucleotides outside the gene matches: 5. This CDR3 comprises 14 residues. This CDR3 is CASSRDSGSYEQYF. The CDR3 nucleotides are TGTGCCAGCAGCAGAGATAGCGGGAGCTACGAGCAGTACTTC.

Concerning this clonotype: The junction departs from germline at one end; a sequencing error may be responsible. The chain recombines TRBV12-3 or TRBV12-4 with TRBJ2-3; D remains ambiguous. The CDR3 totals 15 residues. The CDR3 is CASSLLSWSTDTHYF. In DNA, the CDR3 is TGTGCCAGCAGTTTATTGTCATGGAGCACAGATACGCACTATTTT.

Regarding this clonotype: At one end, the junction sequence differs from germline, possibly due to a read error. V usage is TRBV13 and J usage is TRBJ1-1, with D tentatively TRBD1 (6 bases). Germline-derived CDR1 and CDR2 are PRHDT and FYEKMQ (reference sequence). This CDR3 spans 17 amino acids. CDR3 bases: TGTGCCAGCAGCTTAGGAGGGTTTGGTATTGGGGACATTGAAGCTTTATTT. As protein: CASSLGGFGIGDIEALF. The complete variable domain, with remaining parts taken from reference TRBV13 and TRBJ1-1, reads AAGVIQSPRHLIKEKRETATLKCYPIPRHDTVYWYQQGPGQDPQFLISFYEKMQSDKGSIPDRFSAQQFSDYHSELNMSSLELGDSALYFCASSLGGFGIGDIEALFGQGTRLTVV.

This clonotype has a count of ten or more. This clone may be a read error of a much larger clone one base away. This chain links TRBV5-4 with TRBJ2-3; 8 bases map to TRBD2. Per germline, CDR1 SGHNT and CDR2 YYREEE (reference sequence). The length of the CDR3 is 12 residues. The V and J ends lost 5 bases and 5 bases, in that order; junction bases with no gene match: 1. The chain's CDR3 is CASRSGGDTQYF. Here the CDR3 DNA reads TGTGCCAGCAGAAGCGGGGGAGATACGCAGTATTTT.

This clonotype was recorded only once. The germline gene is not matched at one end of the junction; a read error may be the cause. The J gene is TRBJ1-4, the V gene TRBV6-1, with D maybe TRBD1 (5 bases). The germline V gene has CDR1 MNHNS and CDR2 SASEGT. The CDR3 loop spans 14 amino acids. This CDR3 is CVSGNQGGREKLFF. In DNA, the CDR3 is TGTGTCAGCGGGAACCAGGGTGGCCGTGAAAAACTGTTTTTT.

The chain couples TRBV29-1 to TRBJ2-7, with D possibly TRBD1 on 5 matching bases. Germline V gene lookup returns CDR1 SQVTM and CDR2 ANQGSEA. This CDR3 contains 11 residues. CDR3 sequence reads: CSVGAGHEQYF. The CDR3, as DNA: TGCAGTGTCGGAGCAGGGCATGAGCAGTACTTC.

This chain links TRBV7-8 with TRBJ2-7; maybe TRBD1 (5 bases). V lost 5 bases to trimming and J lost 8 bases, with 19 bases between them. This CDR3 is 14 amino acids long. Germline-derived CDR1 and CDR2 are SGHVS and FQNEAQ. CDR3: CASSATLGVPKQYF. In DNA, the CDR3 is TGTGCCAGCAGCGCGACGCTAGGGGTCCCCAAGCAGTACTTC.

This clonotype was seen just once. Mismatch with germline at one junction end may stem from a read error. The J gene is TRBJ2-1, the V gene TRBV29-1; no definite D call. Germline-derived CDR1 and CDR2 are SQVTM and ANQGSEA. The CDR3 length is 12 residues. CDR3 sequence reads: CSALRYHDEQFF. The CDR3 coding sequence is TGCAGCGCCCTAAGGTACCACGATGAGCAGTTTTTC.

This clonotype was observed at least ten times. This rearrangement joins TRBV11-3 to TRBJ1-1, with TRBD1 identical over 7 bases. V trimming: 3 bases; J trimming: 10 bases; junction bases outside the gene matches: 5. Looked up from germline, CDR1 is SGHNT and CDR2 is YENEEA. There are 12 residues in the CDR3. Here the CDR3 reads CASSLMTGRAFF. CDR3 bases: TGTGCCAGCAGCTTGATGACAGGGCGAGCTTTCTTT.

This chain links TRBV11-2 with TRBJ2-1, with TRBD2 matching 11 bases. The J segment lost 8 bases and the V segment lost 10 bases, leaving 19 bases of the junction unmatched. Germline CDR1 SGHAT, CDR2 FQNNGV. This CDR3 has 17 residues. The CDR3 bases are TGTGCCAACATCCTTACTAGCGGGAGCTTCCCAGGCGATGAGCAGTTCTTC. It yields the protein CANILTSGSFPGDEQFF.

Regarding this clonotype: At one end, the junction sequence differs from germline, possibly due to a read error. The CDR3 DNA follows: TGTTCGAGCCCCATCACCCAGGGGACTAATTCACCACTCCACTTT. It codes for CSSPITQGTNSPLHF. The rearrangement links TRBV11-2 to TRBJ1-6; the D gene is possibly TRBD1 (6 bases). Per germline, CDR1 SGHAT and CDR2 FQNNGV. There are 15 residues in the CDR3.

Notes on this clonotype: The CDR3 end shows no conserved phenylalanine or tryptophan, and so a read error is likely. V and J are TRBV11-3 and TRBJ2-1, with D perhaps matching TRBD1 (6 bases). CDR1 is SGHNT and CDR2 is YENEEA in the germline V gene. Trimming pared 10 bases from V and 8 bases from J, leaving 27 bases between. There are 16 residues in the CDR3. The CDR3 is CANRSTGHGFLDEQFV. The CDR3 DNA reads as TGTGCCAACAGATCAACGGGACACGGCTTCTTGGATGAGCAGTTCGTC.

Remarks on this clonotype: No conserved phenylalanine or tryptophan ends this CDR3, so it is likely a read error. V gene TRBV7-8 combines with J gene TRBJ2-3, with TRBD2 as a possible D gene (5 bases). The CDR3 spans 14 residues. Germline-derived CDR1 and CDR2 are SGHVS and FQNEAQ. DNA for the CDR3: TGTGCCAGCAGCTTGTCCATCGGTCGGGATACCCAGTATTCT. It translates to CASSLSIGRDTQYS.

Worth noting for this clonotype: Without the conserved terminal phenylalanine or tryptophan, this CDR3 likely stems from a read error. This rearrangement joins TRBV12-3 or TRBV12-4 to TRBJ2-5, with 7 bases aligning to TRBD2. Trimming at V came to 6 bases and at J to 3 bases, leaving 10 bases not matched to a gene. The CDR3 spans 15 residues. The CDR3 nucleotides are TGTGCCAGCAGCGCCTACCCAGGGAGGGAAGAGACCCAGTACTTA. Its protein product is CASSAYPGREETQYL.

This clonotype was counted a few times. The rearrangement uses TRBV11-2 and TRBJ2-7; 14 positions agree with TRBD2. Germline values: CDR1 SGHAT, CDR2 FQNNGV. CDR3 length: 16 residues. The trim removed 4 bases at V and 1 base at J, leaving 3 bases unmatched. The CDR3 DNA follows: TGTGCCAGCAGCTCTCGGACTAGCGGGAGGTCCTACGAGCAGTACTTC. As protein: CASSSRTSGRSYEQYF.